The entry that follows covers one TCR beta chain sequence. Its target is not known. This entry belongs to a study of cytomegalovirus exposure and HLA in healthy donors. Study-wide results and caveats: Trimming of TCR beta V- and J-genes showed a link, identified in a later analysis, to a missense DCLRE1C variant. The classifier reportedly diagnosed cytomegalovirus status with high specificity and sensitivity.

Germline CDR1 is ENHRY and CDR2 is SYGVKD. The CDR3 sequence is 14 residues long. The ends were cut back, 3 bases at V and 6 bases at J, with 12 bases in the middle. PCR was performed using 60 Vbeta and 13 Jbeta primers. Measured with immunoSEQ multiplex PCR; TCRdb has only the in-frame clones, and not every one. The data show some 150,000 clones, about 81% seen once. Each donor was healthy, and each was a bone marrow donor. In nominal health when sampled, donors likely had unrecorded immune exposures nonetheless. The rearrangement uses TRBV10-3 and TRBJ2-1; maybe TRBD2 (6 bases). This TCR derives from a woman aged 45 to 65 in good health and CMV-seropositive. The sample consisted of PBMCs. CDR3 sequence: CAISEGGGPNEQFF. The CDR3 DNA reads TGTGCCATCAGTGAAGGTGGAGGGCCCAATGAGCAGTTCTTC.